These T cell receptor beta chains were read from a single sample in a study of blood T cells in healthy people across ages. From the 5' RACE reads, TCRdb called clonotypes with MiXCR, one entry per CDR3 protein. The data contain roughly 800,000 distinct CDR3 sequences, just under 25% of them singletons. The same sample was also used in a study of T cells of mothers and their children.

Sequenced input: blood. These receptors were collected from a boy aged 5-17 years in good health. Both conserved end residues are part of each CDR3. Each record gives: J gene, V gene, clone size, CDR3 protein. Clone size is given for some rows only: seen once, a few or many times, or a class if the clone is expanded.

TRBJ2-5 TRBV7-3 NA CASSLSGNQETQYF
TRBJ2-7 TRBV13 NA CASSYRTSGSDPPYF
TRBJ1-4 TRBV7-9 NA CASSPDREYEKLFF
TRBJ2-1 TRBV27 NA CASSFLSSGSNEQFF
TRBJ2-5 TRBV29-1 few CSVEELVTGKQETQYF
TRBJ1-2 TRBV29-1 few CSVYRDGYGYTF
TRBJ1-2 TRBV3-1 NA CASSQDFHHGYTF
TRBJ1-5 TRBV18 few CASSPGIDQPQHF
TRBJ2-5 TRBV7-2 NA CASSRDRGSETQYF
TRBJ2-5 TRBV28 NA CASRSPRSGETQYF
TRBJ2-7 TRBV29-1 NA CSVEDPLRDEQYF
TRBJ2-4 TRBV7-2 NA CASSLGDGTYSTKNIQYF
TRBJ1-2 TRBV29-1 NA CSARGPNYGYTF
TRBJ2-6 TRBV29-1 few CSVRTAGSGANVLTF
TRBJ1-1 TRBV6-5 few CASRRIQGTTEAFF